The text below deals with one T cell receptor (beta chain). Based on clinical symptoms, serum thyroxine and TRAb, thyroid ultrasound and orbital computed tomography, diagnoses were reached. The sample belongs to a study of T cells in Graves' hyperthyroidism and ophthalmopathy. The investigators amplified TCR beta CDR3 regions from RNA transcripts. During a first-round RT-PCR of the TCR CDR3, the HTBI primer set was used. TCRdb independently ran MiXCR on the multiplex PCR reads; one entry per CDR3 protein. The data contain some 200,000 distinct CDR3 sequences, about a sixth of them seen just once; the ten biggest clones take up around 52%. This TCR derives from a woman aged 50 to 65 with Graves' hyperthyroidism. The sequenced material came from blood.

CDR3 sequence reads: CSASMIGRGGYNEQFF. The CDR3 DNA reads as TGCAGTGCTAGCATGATAGGTCGCGGGGGTTACAATGAGCAGTTCTTC. The chain couples TRBV20-1 to TRBJ2-1; 7 nucleotides align to TRBD2. The V segment lost 3 bases and the J segment 4 bases; nucleotides outside the gene matches: 12. CDR1 is DFQATT, CDR2 SNEGSKA, per germline (reference sequence). The CDR3 covers 16 residues.